Following are 32 T cell receptor beta chains from one sample sequenced in a study of blood T cell repertoires in COVID-19. Only in-frame clones appear in the TCRdb table, and some are missing; sequencing was by immunoSEQ multiplex PCR. The data hold around 28,000 clones, with around 89% observed a single time. The sequenced material came from peripheral blood. These receptors came from a human donor in a cohort sampled during active COVID-19.

The gene calls are TRBV7-8 and TRBJ2-5; TRBD2 matches 12 bases. CDR3 length equals 16 residues. The V segment lost 5 bases and the J segment 1 base; nucleotides outside the gene matches: 5. CDR1 and CDR2 from the germline V gene are SGHVS and FQNEAQ. The CDR3 is CASSVTSGGFQETQYF. Written as DNA, the CDR3 is TGTGCCAGCAGCGTGACTAGCGGGGGATTCCAAGAGACCCAGTACTTC.

The chain joins TRBV6-1 to TRBJ1-3; maybe TRBD1 (6 bases). The CDR3 loop spans 18 amino acids. The V gene's germline CDR1 is MNHNS and CDR2 SASEGT. Trimming pared 2 bases from V and 1 base from J, leaving 18 bases between. The CDR3 DNA sequence: TGTGCCAGCAGTGAAAATTCTGCAGGGGTGATTTCTGGAAACACCATATATTTT. Translated, it gives CASSENSAGVISGNTIYF.

The rearrangement links TRBV7-2 to TRBJ2-7; D may be TRBD2 (5 bases). This CDR3 is built from 17 residues. The V end was cut by 5 bases, the J end by 0 bases, with 20 bases between. Germline CDR1 SGHTA, CDR2 FQGNSA. CDR3 sequence (DNA): TGTGCCAGCAGCGCCGGTCCTGGCGGGTCAACCTCCTACGAGCAGTACTTC. Its translation: CASSAGPGGSTSYEQYF.

The CDR3 DNA follows: TGTGCCAGCAGCTTACCCCTATTAGGGGGGGCAGGTGAAGCTTTCTTT. Its protein product is CASSLPLLGGAGEAFF. The rearrangement joins TRBV7-9 to TRBJ1-1, with a weak D call TRBD1 (6 bases). This CDR3 spans 16 amino acids. Germline lookup yields CDR1 SEHNR and CDR2 FQNEAQ (reference sequence). V lost 2 bases and J 7 bases, leaving 20 bases between the germline ends.

The rearrangement links TRBV6-5 to TRBJ2-5; the match to TRBD1 covers 10 bases. The V gene's germline CDR1 is MNHEY and CDR2 SVGAGI. The CDR3 spans 15 residues. The J segment lost 7 bases and the V segment lost 2 bases, leaving 7 bases of the junction unmatched. CDR3: CASSYVPGQGGTQYF. The CDR3 DNA reads as TGTGCCAGCAGTTACGTCCCCGGACAGGGGGGGACCCAGTACTTC.

This sequence joins TRBV3-1 (or the pseudogene TRBV3-2) and TRBJ2-4; TRBD2 is a possible D gene (6 bases). V was pared by 3 bases and J by 0 bases, with 6 bases between. This CDR3 spans 14 amino acids. CDR1 is LGHDT, CDR2 YNNKEL, per germline (reference sequence). The CDR3 bases are TGTGCCAGCAGCCAGGGACTAGCCAAAAACATTCAGTACTTC. This gives the protein CASSQGLAKNIQYF.

This rearrangement joins TRBV29-1 to TRBJ1-4; 8 bases are shared with TRBD1. The length of the CDR3 is 15 residues. V gave up 4 bases and J gave up 0 bases; unmatched junction bases: 4. Germline V gives CDR1 SQVTM, CDR2 ANQGSEA. The DNA for the CDR3 is TGCAGCGTTGGACAGGGGACCGCAACTAATGAAAAACTGTTTTTT. This translates into CSVGQGTATNEKLFF. The whole variable domain, filled in from reference TRBV29-1 and TRBJ1-4, reads SAVISQKPSRDICQRGTSLTIQCQVDSQVTMMFWYRQQPGQSLTLIATANQGSEATYESGFVIDKFPISRPNLTFSTLTVSNMSPEDSSIYLCSVGQGTATNEKLFFGSGTQLSVL.

The V call is TRBV3-1 (or the pseudogene TRBV3-2), the J call TRBJ1-3, with TRBD1 matching over 8 bases. The length of the CDR3 is 16 residues. CDR1 is LGHDT and CDR2 is YNNKEL in the germline V gene (reference sequence). Trimming at V came to 1 base and at J to 2 bases, leaving 4 bases not matched to a gene. CDR3 sequence reads: CASSQVHRGAGNTIYF. The CDR3 DNA reads TGTGCCAGCAGCCAAGTTCACAGGGGGGCTGGAAACACCATATATTTT.

The chain has TRBV6-5 and TRBJ2-7; D might be TRBD2 (6 bases). Germline assignment: CDR1 MNHEY and CDR2 SVGAGI. The CDR3 length is 14 residues. Trimming took 6 bases from V and 3 from J, leaving 15 bases between them. The chain's CDR3 is CASRPPTGGYEQYF. In DNA form, the CDR3 reads TGTGCCAGCAGACCCCCCACCGGGGGCTACGAGCAGTACTTC.

The chain has TRBV2 and TRBJ1-1; no firm D call. The CDR3 sequence is 13 residues long. The germline V gene has CDR1 SNHLY and CDR2 FYNNEI. V was clipped by 8 bases and J by 6 bases, with 16 bases between them. The CDR3 sequence: CASLKEAGAEAFF. CDR3 nucleotide sequence: TGTGCCAGCCTGAAGGAAGCAGGCGCTGAAGCTTTCTTT.

The V call is TRBV7-9, the J call TRBJ2-3; 13 bases fit TRBD2. Losses at the gene ends were 2 bases for V and 7 bases for J; bases not matched to a gene: 6. Germline CDR1 and CDR2: SEHNR and FQNEAQ (reference sequence). The CDR3 is made up of 16 amino acids. The CDR3 sequence is CASSLMTSGGLYTQYF. CDR3 nucleotide sequence: TGTGCCAGCAGCTTAATGACTAGCGGGGGGCTATATACGCAGTATTTT. Based on the CDR3 plus reference TRBV7-9 and TRBJ2-3, the full variable domain is DTGVSQNPRHKITKRGQNVTFRCDPISEHNRLYWYRQTLGQGPEFLTYFQNEAQLEKSRLLSDRFSAERPKGSFSTLEIQRTEQGDSAMYLCASSLMTSGGLYTQYFGPGTRLTVL.

The rearrangement joins TRBV5-1 to TRBJ2-5, with 11 bases that match TRBD2. The CDR3 spans 17 residues. V lost 0 bases to trimming and J lost 6 bases; unmatched junction nucleotides: 10. The germline V gene encodes CDR1 SGHRS and CDR2 YFSETQ. CDR3 in amino acids: CASSLVIAGGVKKTQYF. CDR3 nucleotides: TGCGCCAGCAGCTTGGTGATAGCGGGGGGGGTCAAGAAGACCCAGTACTTC.

This chain connects TRBV12-5 to TRBJ2-7; 9 bases line up with TRBD1. Germline V gives CDR1 LGHNT, CDR2 FRNRAP. This CDR3 contains 15 residues. With 5 bases clipped from V and 4 bases from J, the junction kept 9 bases outside the gene matches. CDR3 sequence: CASGPGTGSRYEQYF. CDR3 coding DNA: TGTGCTAGTGGTCCCGGGACAGGGTCTCGGTACGAGCAGTACTTC.

This clone was seen just once. This chain links TRBV9 with TRBJ2-5; 7 nucleotides agree with TRBD1. V lost 0 bases, J lost 0 bases, and 5 bases stayed unmatched. The CDR3 loop spans 16 amino acids. The germline CDR1 and CDR2 sequences are SGDLS and YYNGEE. The CDR3 protein is CASSVGPGTDQETQYF. The CDR3 DNA reads as TGTGCCAGCAGCGTAGGTCCCGGGACAGACCAAGAGACCCAGTACTTC.

The chain is built from TRBV5-1 and TRBJ2-5; TRBD2 aligns across 11 bases. CDR3 length: 15 amino acids. Germline V gene lookup returns CDR1 SGHRS and CDR2 YFSETQ. The ends lost 4 bases at V and 5 bases at J; junction bases unmatched: 7. The CDR3 reads CASSPGTSGGETQYF. For the CDR3, the DNA is TGCGCCAGCAGCCCGGGGACTAGCGGAGGGGAGACCCAGTACTTC.

The chain links TRBV6-6 to TRBJ2-1; the D gene is possibly TRBD2 (6 bases). The CDR3 contains 13 residues. The V gene lost 0 bases and the J gene lost 10 bases, with 10 bases spanning the gap. Germline loops: CDR1 MNHNY, CDR2 SVGAGI (reference sequence). The CDR3 region has the DNA TGTGCCAGCAGTTACTCGACTAGTGGCGAGCAGTTCTTC. Its protein product is CASSYSTSGEQFF.

The V gene is TRBV5-4, the J gene TRBJ2-5; no reliable D call. Germline-derived CDR1 and CDR2 are SGHNT and YYREEE (reference sequence). V shed 4 bases and J shed 5 bases, with 12 bases lying between them. There are 13 residues in the CDR3. Written as DNA, the CDR3 is TGTGCCAGCAGCGTTGACATGGGCGAGACCCAGTACTTC. Translated, it gives CASSVDMGETQYF.

The rearrangement links TRBV5-1 to TRBJ2-2; 12 nucleotides match TRBD2. With 0 bases clipped from V and 3 bases from J, the junction kept 0 bases outside the gene matches. The CDR3 is made up of 16 amino acids. CDR1 and CDR2 (germline): SGHRS, YFSETQ. This chain's CDR3 is CASSLASGGDTGELFF. CDR3 nucleotide sequence: TGCGCCAGCAGCTTGGCTAGCGGGGGGGACACCGGGGAGCTGTTTTTT.

V usage is TRBV7-2 and J usage is TRBJ2-1; D is perhaps TRBD1 (7 bases). This CDR3 has 14 residues. Germline assignment: CDR1 SGHTA and CDR2 FQGNSA. The V end lost 5 bases, the J end lost 9 bases, and 17 bases lay between the germline ends. The DNA of the CDR3 is TGTGCCAGCAGCCCAGGGGGGTGGGGACGTGAGCAGTTCTTC. Protein: CASSPGGWGREQFF.

The gene calls are TRBV5-1 and TRBJ2-5; TRBD2 matches 7 bases. The CDR3 covers 15 residues. The V and J ends lost 6 bases and 5 bases, in that order; junction bases with no gene match: 13. Germline assignment: CDR1 SGHRS and CDR2 YFSETQ. CDR3 nucleotides: TGCGCCAGCAACGAGAATAGCGGGCGGGGGGAGACCCAGTACTTC. This encodes CASNENSGRGETQYF. The full variable domain, rest sourced from reference TRBV5-1 and TRBJ2-5, is KAGVTQTPRYLIKTRGQQVTLSCSPISGHRSVSWYQQTPGQGLQFLFEYFSETQRNKGNFPGRFSGRQFSNSRSEMNVSTLELGDSALYLCASNENSGRGETQYFGPGTRLLVL.

The chain joins TRBV4-1 to TRBJ2-2, with 9 bases lining up with TRBD1. Germline loops: CDR1 MGHRA, CDR2 YSYEKL. The CDR3 runs 15 residues. V gave up 6 bases and J gave up 7 bases; unmatched junction bases: 9. CDR3: CASRHRDRDFGELFF. CDR3 in DNA: TGCGCCAGCAGACATCGGGACAGGGACTTCGGGGAGCTGTTTTTT.

The chain employs TRBV27 and TRBJ1-2; 7 bases align to TRBD1. The junction had 8 bases not matched to a gene; V was cut back by 4 bases and J by 6 bases. The germline V gene encodes CDR1 MNHEY and CDR2 SMNVEV (reference sequence). This CDR3 has 14 residues. The CDR3 DNA is TGTGCCAGCAGTTGGACAGGATGGGCGGATGGCTACACCTTC. It is translated as CASSWTGWADGYTF.

This rearrangement joins TRBV14 to TRBJ2-1; a weak D match, TRBD1 (5 bases). The CDR3 loop spans 16 amino acids. V was cut by 5 bases and J by 3 bases, with 17 bases left in between. The germline CDR1 and CDR2 sequences are SGHDN and FVKESK. The CDR3 region is CASSSSGAAIYNEQFF. The CDR3, as DNA: TGTGCCAGCAGCTCTTCTGGGGCGGCTATCTACAATGAGCAGTTCTTC.

This chain joins TRBV7-8 and TRBJ2-3; D may be TRBD2 (6 bases). Trimming shortened V by 4 bases and J by 6 bases, and 17 bases separated the two germline ends. Germline CDR1 is SGHVS and CDR2 is FQNEAQ. CDR3 size: 15 residues. This CDR3 is CASSSSGGFRDTQYF. In DNA, the CDR3 is TGTGCCAGCAGCTCCAGTGGGGGGTTTCGTGATACGCAGTATTTT.

The J gene is TRBJ2-5, the V gene TRBV5-6; maybe TRBD2 (5 bases). CDR1 and CDR2 from the germline V gene are SGHDT and YYEEEE. The CDR3 sequence is 13 residues long. V was pared by 4 bases and J by 5 bases, with 12 bases between. This chain's CDR3 is CASSAAVGETQYF. Here the CDR3 DNA reads TGTGCCAGCAGCGCAGCGGTAGGGGAGACCCAGTACTTC. The whole variable domain, filled in from reference TRBV5-6 and TRBJ2-5, reads DAGVTQSPTHLIKTRGQQVTLRCSPKSGHDTVSWYQQALGQGPQFIFQYYEEEERQRGNFPDRFSGHQFPNYSSELNVNALLLGDSALYLCASSAAVGETQYFGPGTRLLVL.

This chain links TRBV12-3 or TRBV12-4 with TRBJ1-2, with 7 bases that match TRBD1. J lost 8 bases, V lost 6 bases, and 6 bases had no gene match. The length of the CDR3 is 12 residues. The CDR3 protein is CASRTGSLGYTF. CDR3 nucleotides: TGTGCCAGCAGGACAGGGTCCTTGGGCTACACCTTC.

This clone was detected once. The J gene is TRBJ2-5, the V gene TRBV7-2; possibly TRBD2 for D (7 bases). Trimming removed 7 bases from V and 1 base from J, with 28 bases in between. CDR1 is SGHTA, CDR2 FQGNSA, per germline. The CDR3 sequence is 19 residues long. CDR3 in amino acids: CASIERMGRKRGGQETQYF. Here the CDR3 DNA reads TGTGCCAGCATCGAAAGGATGGGACGGAAAAGGGGGGGCCAAGAGACCCAGTACTTC.

This rearrangement joins TRBV7-2 to TRBJ1-2; possible D gene TRBD1, 6 bases. V dropped 6 bases and J dropped 8 bases, with 19 bases sitting between them. The CDR3 contains 14 residues. Germline V gene sequence: CDR1 SGHTA, CDR2 FQGNSA. The CDR3 here is CASRVPGQKSGYTF. The DNA for the CDR3 is TGTGCCAGCAGAGTCCCGGGACAAAAATCGGGCTACACCTTC.

This sequence joins TRBV15 and TRBJ2-2; tentative D call: TRBD2 (5 bases). Between the trimmed V and J ends, which lost 6 bases and 7 bases, there was a span of 18 bases. This CDR3 spans 15 amino acids. Germline V gene sequence: CDR1 LNHNV, CDR2 YYDKDF (reference sequence). The DNA of the CDR3 is TGTGCCACCAGGGCGCGGGCTCAACGGGGCGGGGAGCTGTTTTTT. It translates to CATRARAQRGGELFF. Full variable domain (missing parts from reference TRBV15 and TRBJ2-2): DAMVIQNPRYQVTQFGKPVTLSCSQTLNHNVMYWYQQKSSQAPKLLFHYYDKDFNNEADTPDNFQSRRPNTSFCFLDIRSPGLGDTAMYLCATRARAQRGGELFFGEGSRLTVL.

The rearrangement uses TRBV5-1 and TRBJ1-2, with 9 bases fitting TRBD1. Germline V gives CDR1 SGHRS, CDR2 YFSETQ. With V trimmed by 2 bases and J by 8 bases, 4 bases remained unmatched. The CDR3 runs 13 residues. CDR3 amino acids: CASSLDRGAGYTF. The CDR3 nucleotides are TGCGCCAGCAGCTTAGACAGGGGGGCGGGCTACACCTTC.

The rearrangement joins TRBV5-6 to TRBJ2-5; 8 nucleotides line up with TRBD2. Germline trimming cut 4 bases from V and 11 bases from J; bases unmatched to any gene: 13. Germline-derived CDR1 and CDR2 are SGHDT and YYEEEE. The CDR3 runs to 14 residues. In DNA form, the CDR3 reads TGTGCCAGCAGCCACAGACTAGCGAGGGTTCAGCAGTACTTC. As protein: CASSHRLARVQQYF.

The chain employs TRBV10-2 and TRBJ1-1; maybe TRBD1 (5 bases). The V end was cut by 5 bases, the J end by 1 base, with 8 bases between. The germline gives CDR1 WSHSY, CDR2 SAAADI. This CDR3 region has 13 residues. The CDR3 region has the DNA TGCGCCAGCAGTACAGGAGCGAACACTGAAGCTTTCTTT. Residues: CASSTGANTEAFF.